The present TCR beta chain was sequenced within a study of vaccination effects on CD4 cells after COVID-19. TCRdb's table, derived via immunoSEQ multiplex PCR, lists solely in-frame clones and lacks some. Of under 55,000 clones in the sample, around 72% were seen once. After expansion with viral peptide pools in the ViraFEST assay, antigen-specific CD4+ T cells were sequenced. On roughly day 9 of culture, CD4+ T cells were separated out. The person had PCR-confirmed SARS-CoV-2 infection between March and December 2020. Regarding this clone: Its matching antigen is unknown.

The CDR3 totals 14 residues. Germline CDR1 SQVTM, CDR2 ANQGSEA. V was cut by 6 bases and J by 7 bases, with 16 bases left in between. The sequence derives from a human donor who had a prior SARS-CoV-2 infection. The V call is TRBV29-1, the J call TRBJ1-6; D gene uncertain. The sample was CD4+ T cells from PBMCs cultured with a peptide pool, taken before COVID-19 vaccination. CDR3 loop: CSVRNSGLNSPLHF. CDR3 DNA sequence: TGCAGCGTACGTAACAGCGGTCTAAATTCACCCCTCCACTTT.